This T cell receptor (beta chain) was retrieved from a study of vaccination effects on CD4 cells after COVID-19. Overall study: It was a median of 72 days after the second dose that post-vaccine samples were obtained.

Antigen-specific CD4+ T cells were expanded (with viral peptide pools) by the ViraFEST assay ahead of sequencing. Cells that had been cultured for roughly 9 days were the source of isolated CD4+ T cells. Two doses of BNT162b2 or mRNA-1273 vaccine were administered to participants. Using immunoSEQ multiplex PCR, the repertoire was profiled, and TCRdb retains in-frame clones only, with some absent. The sample lists 25,000 to 40,000 clones, approximately 68% occurring once. This clone was observed a few times. Its antigen remains unknown. Study-level results: The study had few convalescent patients and no early post-infection timepoints.

Trimming removed 2 bases from V and 8 bases from J; junction bases left unmatched: 7. Germline V gives CDR1 SEHNR, CDR2 FQNEAQ (reference sequence). This CDR3 region has 14 residues. The sample consisted of CD4+ T cells from PBMCs cultured with SARS-CoV-2 spike peptides, taken after COVID-19 vaccination. This TCR was recovered from a human donor who received a COVID-19 vaccine. The chain employs TRBV7-9 and TRBJ2-3, with 7 bases identical to TRBD1. In DNA form, the CDR3 reads TGTGCCAGCAGCTTAACGACAGGGAAGGCTACGCAGTATTTT. The encoded protein is CASSLTTGKATQYF.